What follows are 28 T cell receptor beta chains derived from one specimen sequenced in a study of T cells in Graves' hyperthyroidism and ophthalmopathy. Amplification yielded TCR beta CDR3 regions, with RNA transcripts as the source. The primer set for the first-round RT-PCR of the TCR CDR3 was HTBI. Via MiXCR, TCRdb re-called the multiplex PCR reads, giving one row per CDR3 protein. The sample records 480,000 or so distinct CDR3 sequences, over 45% being singletons. Sequencing input: peripheral blood or thyroid tissue (not recorded which). The receptors originated from an adult woman with Graves' disease, either hyperthyroidism or ophthalmopathy (not recorded which).

The chain recombines TRBV9 with TRBJ1-4; D is possibly TRBD1 (5 bases). The CDR3 totals 15 residues. Deletions cut 7 bases from V and 0 bases from J, with 13 bases between. Germline V gene lookup returns CDR1 SGDLS and CDR2 YYNGEE. CDR3 in DNA: TGTGCCAGCCGGCCCGCGACAGCAACTAATGAAAAACTGTTTTTT. It translates to CASRPATATNEKLFF.

The chain carries TRBV7-2 and TRBJ1-4; no clear D. This CDR3 is built from 16 residues. Between the trimmed V and J ends, which lost 6 bases and 7 bases, there was a span of 21 bases. Germline-derived CDR1 and CDR2 are SGHTA and FQGNSA. The CDR3 nucleotides are TGTGCCAGCAGTTCCGCGAGGAGGAGGGCAAGTGAAAAACTGTTTTTT. Translated, it gives CASSSARRRASEKLFF.

The V and J genes are TRBV7-8 and TRBJ2-1, with a possible D match to TRBD1 (6 bases). The CDR3 sequence is 15 residues long. CDR1 and CDR2 from the germline V gene are SGHVS and FQNEAQ. The ends were cut back, 6 bases at V and 8 bases at J, with 20 bases in the middle. The chain's CDR3 is CASRYIPGQGDEQFF. CDR3 DNA: TGTGCCAGCAGATACATCCCGGGACAAGGCGATGAGCAGTTCTTC.

This clonotype was observed at least ten times. The chain joins TRBV20-1 to TRBJ2-7; D possibly uses TRBD1 or TRBD2 (6 bases each). V was pared by 4 bases and J by 11 bases, with 21 bases between. This CDR3 comprises 13 residues. The germline CDR1 and CDR2 sequences are DFQATT and SNEGSKA (reference sequence). The CDR3 loop reads CSATRTTEGEKYF. The CDR3 region has the DNA TGCAGTGCTACCCGGACTACCGAGGGGGAAAAGTACTTC.

Only a few counts were recorded for this clonotype. The chain links TRBV7-9 to TRBJ1-5; TRBD1 aligns across 7 bases. The J segment lost 3 bases and the V segment lost 3 bases, leaving 5 bases of the junction unmatched. Germline V gene data show CDR1 as SEHNR and CDR2 as FQNEAQ (reference sequence). The CDR3 sequence is 15 residues long. Written as DNA, the CDR3 is TGTGCCAGCAGCTTGGACGGGACAGTCAATCAGCCCCAGCATTTT. The encoded protein is CASSLDGTVNQPQHF.

The chain is built from TRBV7-9 and TRBJ1-3; tentatively, D is TRBD1 (5 bases). The CDR3 is 17 residues long. The V gene's germline CDR1 is SEHNR and CDR2 FQNEAQ (reference sequence). V was trimmed by 6 bases and J by 8 bases, leaving 26 bases between them. Here the CDR3 reads CASRRSGREGPWHTIYF. CDR3 bases: TGTGCCAGCAGGCGGAGCGGCAGGGAAGGGCCGTGGCACACCATATATTTT.

This clonotype was observed at least ten times. This chain's CDR3 is CASSSVVNYGYTF. The CDR3 DNA reads TGTGCCAGCAGCTCAGTGGTTAACTATGGCTACACCTTC. J is TRBJ1-2 and V is TRBV7-2; no clear D. From germline, CDR1 is SGHTA and CDR2 FQGNSA. The V gene lost 4 bases and the J gene lost 1 base, with 7 bases spanning the gap. The CDR3 loop spans 13 amino acids.

The chain recombines TRBV7-9 with TRBJ2-7; 8 positions agree with TRBD1. The CDR3 sequence is 15 residues long. Trimming at V came to 8 bases and at J to 3 bases, leaving 12 bases not matched to a gene. Germline loops: CDR1 SEHNR, CDR2 FQNEAQ (reference sequence). The CDR3 loop reads CASSPHRDRNYEQYF. The CDR3 DNA follows: TGTGCCAGCTCACCACACCGGGACAGGAACTACGAGCAGTACTTC.

Ten or more counts support this clonotype. The DNA of the CDR3 is TGTGCCAGCAGCCCGGGAATAGGGACCCTCGAGTACGAGCAGTACTTC. Its protein is CASSPGIGTLEYEQYF. The chain links TRBV7-8 to TRBJ2-7; the D call may be TRBD1 or TRBD2 (5 bases each). CDR3 length: 16 residues. V was cut by 5 bases and J by 4 bases, with 21 bases left in between. Looked up from germline, CDR1 is SGHVS and CDR2 is FQNEAQ.

Ten or more counts support this clonotype. V gene TRBV20-1 combines with J gene TRBJ1-2; D is perhaps TRBD1 (5 bases). This CDR3 comprises 14 residues. V lost 4 bases, J lost 3 bases, and 15 bases lay in between. The V gene's germline CDR1 is DFQATT and CDR2 SNEGSKA (reference sequence). CDR3 loop: CSAIPGTGDYGYTF. CDR3 in DNA: TGCAGTGCTATCCCCGGGACGGGAGACTATGGCTACACCTTC.

As for this clonotype: One end of the junction does not line up with germline, which may come from a read error. The genes are TRBV7-9 and TRBJ2-5, with TRBD2 as a possible D gene (5 bases). Germline lookup yields CDR1 SEHNR and CDR2 FQNEAQ (reference sequence). The CDR3 runs to 13 residues. CDR3 sequence: CASSPEVWETQYF. The DNA of the CDR3 is TGTGCTAGCAGCCCGGAGGTTTGGGAGACCCAGTACTTC.

This clonotype showed up just a few times. The chain has TRBV9 and TRBJ2-3; D may correspond to TRBD1 or TRBD2 (5 bases each). Germline CDR1 is SGDLS and CDR2 is YYNGEE. Trimming shortened V by 4 bases and J by 0 bases, and 15 bases separated the two germline ends. The CDR3 is 16 residues long. CDR3 bases: TGTGCCAGCAGCTTCTCCTGGGACCCAAGCACAGATACGCAGTATTTT. Residues: CASSFSWDPSTDTQYF.

V usage is TRBV29-1 and J usage is TRBJ2-7; 7 bases match TRBD1. The CDR3 covers 12 residues. Trimming removed 6 bases from V and 2 bases from J; junction bases left unmatched: 4. Germline CDR1 SQVTM, CDR2 ANQGSEA. CDR3 bases: TGCAGCGTCGGGACAGTACCCTACGAGCAGTACTTC. Protein product: CSVGTVPYEQYF.

In its sample, this clonotype was seen many times. The CDR3 DNA is TGTGCCAGCAGACCACGACTAGTGAGGTTAGAGACCCAGTACTTC. This sequence encodes CASRPRLVRLETQYF. The chain couples TRBV6-2 or TRBV6-3 to TRBJ2-5; a weak D match, TRBD2 (6 bases). V lost 6 bases to trimming and J lost 4 bases, with 18 bases between them. This CDR3 contains 15 residues. Looked up from germline, CDR1 is MNHEY and CDR2 is SVGEGT.

At least ten counts were recorded for this clonotype. This chain links TRBV11-2 with TRBJ2-7; D possibly matches TRBD1 or TRBD2 (6 bases each). Trimming removed 5 bases at V and 3 bases at J, with 17 bases between. CDR3 length equals 15 residues. Per the germline V gene, CDR1 is SGHAT and CDR2 is FQNNGV. The CDR3 spells CASSPFSGEDYEQYF. The CDR3 DNA follows: TGTGCCAGCAGCCCATTTTCAGGGGAGGACTACGAGCAGTACTTC.

This clonotype was counted once. This chain uses TRBV29-1 with TRBJ2-7; TRBD1 matches at 11 bases. The CDR3 runs 13 residues. Germline V gene data show CDR1 as SQVTM and CDR2 as ANQGSEA. J lost 0 bases, V lost 8 bases, and 3 bases had no gene match. CDR3 region: CSLGTGGSYEQYF. The CDR3 nucleotides read TGCAGCTTGGGGACAGGGGGCTCCTACGAGCAGTACTTC.

The V gene is TRBV20-1, the J gene TRBJ1-5; D unclear. V lost 0 bases, J lost 3 bases, and 9 bases lay in between. CDR1 and CDR2 from the germline V gene are DFQATT and SNEGSKA (reference sequence). The CDR3 consists of 14 residues. In DNA form, the CDR3 reads TGCAGTGCTAGAGATCTCCGTTACAATCAGCCCCAGCATTTT. Protein product: CSARDLRYNQPQHF.

In its sample, this clonotype was seen a few times. V and J are TRBV7-9 and TRBJ2-7, with D possibly called TRBD1 or TRBD2 (5 bases each). This CDR3 spans 14 amino acids. With 10 bases removed from V and 3 bases from J, the gap between germline ends came to 19 bases. Germline CDR1 reads SEHNR; CDR2 reads FQNEAQ (reference sequence). CDR3 loop: CAISERGIGYEQYF. CDR3 bases: TGTGCCATCAGTGAGAGGGGAATTGGCTACGAGCAGTACTTC.

The chain recombines TRBV29-1 with TRBJ1-2, with D tentatively TRBD1 (5 bases). V was pared by 8 bases and J by 6 bases, with 13 bases between. The CDR3 spans 11 residues. The germline gives CDR1 SQVTM, CDR2 ANQGSEA. CDR3 protein: CSLTGADGYTF. Written as DNA, the CDR3 is TGCAGCTTAACTGGGGCTGATGGCTACACCTTC. Combining the CDR3 with reference TRBV29-1 and TRBJ1-2 gives the whole variable domain SAVISQKPSRDICQRGTSLTIQCQVDSQVTMMFWYRQQPGQSLTLIATANQGSEATYESGFVIDKFPISRPNLTFSTLTVSNMSPEDSSIYLCSLTGADGYTFGSGTRLTVV.

The chain recombines TRBV7-2 with TRBJ2-5; D remains unclear. Germline V lookup: CDR1 SGHTA, CDR2 FQGNSA. Trimming removed 2 bases from V and 2 bases from J, with 9 bases in between. The CDR3 length is 14 residues. CDR3 in amino acids: CASSLRWNQETQYF. CDR3 nucleotides: TGTGCCAGCAGCTTACGGTGGAATCAAGAGACCCAGTACTTC.

The gene calls are TRBV9 and TRBJ1-1; the D is unclear. CDR3 size: 15 residues. CDR1 is SGDLS and CDR2 is YYNGEE in the germline V gene. V gave up 1 base and J gave up 1 base, with 11 bases separating them. The CDR3 DNA follows: TGTGCCAGCAGCGTAAGCCCTCGGGAGAACACTGAAGCTTTCTTT. Translated, it gives CASSVSPRENTEAFF.

The genes are TRBV6-1 and TRBJ1-1, with D possibly matching TRBD1 (6 bases). The CDR3 loop spans 16 amino acids. In germline, CDR1 is MNHNS, CDR2 SASEGT. V lost 3 bases and J lost 1, with 15 bases in between. The CDR3 protein is CASSDRGKRWNTEAFF. The CDR3 DNA sequence: TGTGCCAGCAGTGACAGGGGAAAGAGGTGGAACACTGAAGCTTTCTTT.

V is TRBV7-9 and J is TRBJ2-1; possible D gene TRBD1, 6 bases. V was shortened by 4 bases and J by 9 bases, with 10 bases between the two germline ends. This CDR3 region has 12 residues. CDR1 is SEHNR and CDR2 is FQNEAQ in the germline V gene (reference sequence). CDR3 in amino acids: CASSYTGTEQFF. The CDR3 nucleotides read TGTGCCAGCAGCTACACAGGGACTGAGCAGTTCTTC.

The sample holds one count of this clonotype. The chain carries TRBV28 and TRBJ1-2; 10 bases map to TRBD1. The CDR3 is made up of 19 amino acids. Germline trimming cut 2 bases from V and 5 bases from J; bases unmatched to any gene: 17. Germline V gene lookup returns CDR1 MDHEN and CDR2 SYDVKM. In DNA form, the CDR3 reads TGTGCCAGCAGTTTAGACAGGGGGCTACAAGAATTCGAGGGTTATGGCTACACCTTC. Translated, it gives CASSLDRGLQEFEGYGYTF.

This chain connects TRBV10-3 to TRBJ1-5; possibly TRBD1 for D (5 bases). V lost 3 bases, J lost 5 bases, and 17 bases lay in between. This CDR3 is built from 16 residues. Germline V gives CDR1 ENHRY, CDR2 SYGVKD. This chain's CDR3 is CAISDGQDMTYQPQHF. The CDR3 DNA sequence: TGTGCCATCAGTGATGGGCAGGACATGACTTATCAGCCCCAGCATTTT.

This clonotype has more than one count but fewer than ten. The chain recombines TRBV11-1 with TRBJ1-5, with TRBD1 as a possible D gene (5 bases). Deletions cut 0 bases from V and 2 bases from J, with 11 bases between. The CDR3 is 16 residues long. Germline assignment: CDR1 SGHAT and CDR2 FQDESV (reference sequence). CDR3 region: CASSLAGGRGNQPQHF. The CDR3 nucleotides are TGTGCCAGCAGCTTAGCGGGGGGACGGGGCAATCAGCCCCAGCATTTT.

A few counts support this clonotype. This clone may be a read error of a much larger clone one base away. The V gene is TRBV29-1, the J gene TRBJ2-2, with a possible D match to TRBD1 (6 bases). The CDR3 has 15 amino acids. V lost 5 bases and J lost 4, with 17 bases in between. Germline V gene sequence: CDR1 SQVTM, CDR2 ANQGSEA. The CDR3 DNA reads as TGCAGCGTTACACGCGCAGGGGATAGCACCGGGGAGCTGTTTTTT. This gives the protein CSVTRAGDSTGELFF.

CDR3 DNA sequence: TGTGCCAGCAGTGAAGCCAGTGGACTAAACACCGGGGAGCTGTTTTTT. It specifies CASSEASGLNTGELFF. This chain uses TRBV2 with TRBJ2-2, with D possibly TRBD2 on 6 matching bases. The CDR3 loop spans 16 amino acids. V gave up 0 bases and J gave up 2 bases, with 10 bases separating them. Germline V gene lookup returns CDR1 SNHLY and CDR2 FYNNEI.